These T cell receptor beta chains were read from a single sample in a study of early T cells in non-severe SARS-CoV-2 infection. TCRdb itself ran the 5' RACE reads through MiXCR, one entry per CDR3 protein. Of tens of thousands of distinct CDR3 sequences in the sample, more than 4.5% were seen once. Sequencing used whole blood. These receptors were obtained from an adult who was a healthcare worker with PCR-confirmed SARS-CoV-2 infection or an uninfected control (not recorded which). Each CDR3 is given with its conserved first and last residue. D genes are given only for firm matches. Some rows have no size entry. The others give once, few or many, or a class for an expanded clone.

TRBV2	TRBJ1-1	many	-	TGTGCCAGCAGTGAAGTCTTAGAGGCTTTCTTT	CASSEVLEAFF
TRBV29-1	TRBJ2-4	many	TRBD1	TGCAGCGTCGGGACAGATCTAGCCAAAAACATTCAGTACTTC	CSVGTDLAKNIQYF
TRBV5-1	TRBJ2-1	-	-	TGCGCCAGCAGCTCGGGTGGGGAGCAGTTCTTC	CASSSGGEQFF
TRBV7-9	TRBJ1-1	many	-	TGTGCCAGCAGCTTAGTTAGGCAGGTGAACACTGAAGCTTTCTTT	CASSLVRQVNTEAFF
TRBV20-1	TRBJ2-1	few	-	TGCAGTGCTATAGGGACCCAAAAACAGTTCTTC	CSAIGTQKQFF
TRBV27	TRBJ1-5	-	-	TGTGCCAGCAGTGTTTCGAGGGGGAGCAATCAGCCCCAGCATTTT	CASSVSRGSNQPQHF
TRBV20-1	TRBJ2-5	many	-	TGCAGTGCTAGGGGGGGTATAATGGTGAGAGAGACCCAGTACTTC	CSARGGIMVRETQYF
TRBV27	TRBJ1-2	many	-	TGTGCCAGCAGTTCCTACAGGGAACAGAACTATGGCTACACCTTC	CASSSYREQNYGYTF
TRBV7-2	TRBJ2-7	few	TRBD2	TGTGCCAGCAGCGCTAAGCGGGGGGTTTACTACGAGCAGTACTTC	CASSAKRGVYYEQYF
TRBV7-8	TRBJ2-1	few	-	TGTGCCAGCAGCCCCAAGGGGAGCCGCGAACCCTACAATGAGCAGTTCTTC	CASSPKGSREPYNEQFF
TRBV4-1	TRBJ2-3	few	TRBD2	TGCGCCAGCAGCCAAGACCTGCTAGCGGGACTCACAGATACGCAGTATTTT	CASSQDLLAGLTDTQYF
TRBV5-8	TRBJ2-1	once	-	TGTGCCAGCAGCTTGGTTCCGGGACAAGGCTCTGGGCAGTTCTTC	CASSLVPGQGSGQFF
TRBV20-1	TRBJ2-7	many	-	TGCAGTGCCGTGGCAGACGCAAAACCCCACGAGCAGTACTTC	CSAVADAKPHEQYF
TRBV5-5	TRBJ2-1	many	-	TGTGCCAGCAGCTTGGCCCTAGAGGTCTACAATGAGCAGTTCTTC	CASSLALEVYNEQFF
TRBV24-1	TRBJ2-5	many	-	TGTGCCACCAGTGATTTCTTCCAGGGGCAAGAGACCCAGTACTTC	CATSDFFQGQETQYF
TRBV9	TRBJ2-1	many	TRBD2	TGTGCCAGCAGCGCCTCGTCTAGCGGGAGAGGAAATGAGCAGTTCTTC	CASSASSSGRGNEQFF
TRBV7-6	TRBJ1-2	few	TRBD1	TGTGCCAGCAGCCCCGGGACAGGGGGCCTCTCTAGCTATGGCTACACCTTC	CASSPGTGGLSSYGYTF
TRBV5-4	TRBJ2-5	many	-	TGTGCCAGCAGCTCAACGGGTCGAGAGACCCAGTACTTC	CASSSTGRETQYF
TRBV6-5	TRBJ1-3	many	-	TGTGCCAGCAGTTACGGCGGAACTGGAAACACCATATATTTT	CASSYGGTGNTIYF
TRBV18	TRBJ2-5	many	-	TGTGCCAGCTCACGGGAGCCCTGGGGAGAGACCCAGTACTTC	CASSREPWGETQYF
TRBV2	TRBJ1-5	many	TRBD1	TGTGCCAGCGGCATCCTGGACAGGGTTCCCAATAGCAATCAGCCCCAGCATTTT	CASGILDRVPNSNQPQHF
TRBV24-1	TRBJ2-1	many	-	TGTGCCACCAGGGGAAGCTCCTACAATGAGCAGTTCTTC	CATRGSSYNEQFF
TRBV27	TRBJ1-2	-	-	TGTGCCAGCAGTTTACGGACAGACTCTTATGGCTACACCTTC	CASSLRTDSYGYTF